Below are 8 T cell receptor beta chains sequenced from a single sample in a study of shared clonotypes between healthy human individuals (TCRdb year 2020). The library was made by the immunoSEQ multiplex PCR assay. The table was pulled from immuneACCESS by TCRdb, which kept in-frame rearrangements only. Such tables lose some clones; where checked, under half of the loss comes from unresolved V genes, and the rest has no known cause. For this sample the table gives nearly 500,000 clones, of which about 82% were detected only once. Roughly 13% of the sample is held by the ten biggest clonotypes. Sequenced sample: PBMCs. The source is a woman between 40 and 55 years old in good health. Some clones in this sample may be carry-over from other donors' samples.

This clone was counted a few times. V gene TRBV19 combines with J gene TRBJ2-7, with no clear D. The CDR3 runs 13 residues. Trimming left V 5 bases short and J 6 bases short, with 14 bases between. Per the germline V gene, CDR1 is LNHDA and CDR2 is SQIVND (reference sequence). This chain's CDR3 is CASSAGRASEQYF. The CDR3 DNA sequence: TGTGCCAGTAGTGCCGGCCGGGCAAGCGAGCAGTACTTC.

About this clone itself: This same CDR3 is encoded by further DNA sequences in the sample. CDR3 residues: CASRAVTGELFF. The CDR3 region has the DNA TGTGCCAGTAGGGCGGTCACCGGGGAGCTGTTTTTT. V and J are TRBV19 and TRBJ2-2; no clear D. CDR3 length: 12 amino acids. V lost 6 bases and J lost 4, with 6 bases in between. CDR1 and CDR2 (germline): LNHDA, SQIVND (reference sequence).

With regard to this clone: This likely reflects a read error, since a far larger clone is one base away. The V gene is TRBV6-1, the J gene TRBJ2-7, with TRBD1 matching over 9 bases. V dropped 8 bases and J dropped 9; count of bases not matched to a gene: 11. Germline CDR1 MNHNS, CDR2 SASEGT. The CDR3 covers 13 residues. CDR3 nucleotides: TGTGCCAGCTCCTGGACAGGGGTCGACGGGCAGTACTTC. It is translated as CASSWTGVDGQYF.

Comment on this clone: The same CDR3 also results from other DNA sequences found in this sample. The V gene is TRBV29-1, the J gene TRBJ2-7; D gene unclear. CDR1 and CDR2 from the germline V gene are SQVTM and ANQGSEA. The CDR3 is 11 residues long. Trimming shortened V by 4 bases and J by 3 bases, and 7 bases separated the two germline ends. In nucleotides, the CDR3 is TGCAGCGTTGGGGTGGACTACGAGCAGTACTTC. It translates to CSVGVDYEQYF.

The V and J genes are TRBV10-1 and TRBJ2-3; 10 nucleotides agree with TRBD2. This CDR3 has 16 residues. Germline values: CDR1 WNHNN, CDR2 SYGVQD (reference sequence). CDR3 DNA: TGCTCGCCAGGCCTCAGCGGGAGGGAGGGCACAGATACGCAGTATTTT. It codes for CSPGLSGREGTDTQYF.

The rearrangement joins TRBV27 to TRBJ2-7, with TRBD1 matching over 8 bases. CDR1 and CDR2 from the germline V gene are MNHEY and SMNVEV (reference sequence). The CDR3 sequence is 15 residues long. Trimming removed 4 bases from V and 2 bases from J; junction bases left unmatched: 7. The CDR3 is CASSSLTGDPYEQYF. For the CDR3, the DNA is TGTGCCAGCAGTTCCTTGACAGGGGACCCCTACGAGCAGTACTTC.

On this clone: Other DNA sequences within the sample encode an identical CDR3. The V gene is TRBV27, the J gene TRBJ2-7; maybe TRBD2 (5 bases). Trimming removed 1 base at V and 0 bases at J, with 10 bases between. Germline V gene data show CDR1 as MNHEY and CDR2 as SMNVEV (reference sequence). The CDR3 has 15 residues. The CDR3 sequence: CASSLFVGSSYEQYF. CDR3 DNA: TGTGCCAGCAGTTTATTTGTGGGGAGCTCCTACGAGCAGTACTTC.

The chain combines TRBV11-2 with TRBJ1-2; a weak D match, TRBD1 (5 bases). The CDR3 runs 11 residues. Trimming cost V 4 bases and J 8 bases, with 8 bases left between them. Germline CDR1 reads SGHAT; CDR2 reads FQNNGV. The CDR3 bases are TGTGCCAGCAGCTGGGGGTGGGGCTACACCTTC. Translating gives CASSWGWGYTF.